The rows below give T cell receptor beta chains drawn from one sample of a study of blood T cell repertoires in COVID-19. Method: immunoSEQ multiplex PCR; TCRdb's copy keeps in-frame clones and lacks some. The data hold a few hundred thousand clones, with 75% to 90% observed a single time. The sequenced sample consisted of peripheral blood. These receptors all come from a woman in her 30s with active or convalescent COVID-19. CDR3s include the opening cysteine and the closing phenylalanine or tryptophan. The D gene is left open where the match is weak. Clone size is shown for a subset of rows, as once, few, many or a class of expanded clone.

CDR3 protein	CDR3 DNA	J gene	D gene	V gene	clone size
CASSPYGGGLYSNQPQHF	TGTGCCAGCAGTCCTTACGGGGGGGGGCTCTATAGCAATCAGCCCCAGCATTTT	TRBJ1-5	-	TRBV28	-
CASSFGTLDAEAFF	TGTGCCAGCAGCTTTGGCACGCTAGACGCTGAAGCTTTCTTT	TRBJ1-1	-	TRBV7-9	-
CASSYRGTDTQYF	TGTGCCAGCAGCTACAGGGGCACAGATACGCAGTATTTT	TRBJ2-3	-	TRBV3-1/TRBV3-2	-
CASSYRLTGANMNTEAFF	TGTGCCAGCAGTTACCGTCTCACAGGGGCCAATATGAACACTGAAGCTTTCTTT	TRBJ1-1	TRBD1	TRBV6-2/TRBV6-3	few
CASSRLLGLDQPQHF	TGTGCCAGCAGCCGTCTTTTGGGGCTGGATCAGCCCCAGCATTTT	TRBJ1-5	-	TRBV7-6	-
CASSQHRQGSTEAFF	TGTGCCAGCAGCCAACACAGACAGGGGAGCACTGAAGCTTTCTTT	TRBJ1-1	TRBD1	TRBV14	-
CASREGTYSNQPQHF	TGCGCCAGCAGGGAGGGAACTTATAGCAATCAGCCCCAGCATTTT	TRBJ1-5	-	TRBV5-1	few
CATSDWGSNQPQHF	TGTGCCACCAGTGATTGGGGCAGCAATCAGCCCCAGCATTTT	TRBJ1-5	-	TRBV24-1	few
CASSQGGGQRTSGNTIYF	TGTGCCAGCAGCCAAGGAGGGGGACAGAGGACCTCTGGAAACACCATATATTTT	TRBJ1-3	TRBD1	TRBV4-2	-
CASRPGLAGGLSYNEQFF	TGTGCCAGCAGACCCGGACTAGCGGGGGGTTTATCCTACAATGAGCAGTTCTTC	TRBJ2-1	TRBD2	TRBV5-4	-
CASTPRRVNEQFF	TGTGCCAGCACTCCGAGGAGGGTGAATGAGCAGTTCTTC	TRBJ2-1	-	TRBV7-2	-
CASSASSGGNQPQHF	TGTGCCAGCAGCGCCAGCAGCGGTGGGAATCAGCCCCAGCATTTT	TRBJ1-5	-	TRBV7-9	-
CASSRTGVYGNTIYF	TGTGCCAGCAGTCGGACCGGGGTTTACGGAAACACCATATATTTT	TRBJ1-3	-	TRBV6-5	-
CASSKDRGGRNTEAFF	TGTGCCAGTAGTAAGGACAGGGGGGGTCGGAACACTGAAGCTTTCTTT	TRBJ1-1	TRBD1	TRBV19	-
CASSQGLAGGRAEQFF	TGTGCCAGCAGCCAAGGACTAGCGGGGGGGCGAGCTGAGCAGTTCTTC	TRBJ2-1	TRBD2	TRBV3-1/TRBV3-2	-
CARYRVNYGYTF	TGTGCCCGATACAGGGTAAACTATGGCTACACCTTC	TRBJ1-2	-	TRBV30	few
CASSLVRGQDEQYF	TGTGCCAGCAGTTTAGTCAGGGGTCAGGACGAGCAGTACTTC	TRBJ2-7	-	TRBV27	-
CASSGGVSSGGAYEQYF	TGTGCCAGCAGTGGCGGCGTATCTAGCGGGGGTGCCTACGAGCAGTACTTC	TRBJ2-7	TRBD2	TRBV6-1	-
CAISEGTDSNQPQHF	TGTGCCATCAGTGAAGGGACAGATAGCAATCAGCCCCAGCATTTT	TRBJ1-5	TRBD1	TRBV10-3	-
CASSLGPLASNEQFF	TGTGCCAGCAGCTTAGGCCCACTAGCGTCCAATGAGCAGTTCTTC	TRBJ2-1	TRBD2	TRBV7-3	-
CASSLAGQWGNEQFF	TGTGCCAGCAGCTTGGCAGGGCAATGGGGAAATGAGCAGTTCTTC	TRBJ2-1	-	TRBV11-2	-
CASRPGEGEQYF	TGCGCCAGCAGGCCAGGGGAAGGCGAGCAGTACTTC	TRBJ2-7	-	TRBV5-1	-
CASSYQPSDTYNEQFF	TGTGCCAGCAGTTACCAACCTAGCGATACCTACAATGAGCAGTTCTTC	TRBJ2-1	-	TRBV6-5	-
CASSQDLTGGNTEAFF	TGCGCCAGCAGCCAAGATTTGACTGGCGGGAACACTGAAGCTTTCTTT	TRBJ1-1	-	TRBV4-3	-
CASSPVRQGQNTEAFF	TGTGCCAGCTCACCCGTGAGGCAGGGCCAGAACACTGAAGCTTTCTTT	TRBJ1-1	-	TRBV18	-
CASSLAGGSNTQYF	TGTGCCAGCAGCTTGGCAGGGGGATCTAATACGCAGTATTTT	TRBJ2-3	TRBD1	TRBV5-4	-
CASSPRGVPAGNEQFF	TGTGCCAGCAGCCCTCGGGGAGTTCCCGCGGGCAATGAGCAGTTCTTC	TRBJ2-1	-	TRBV7-2	few
CATHVGAGANVLTF	TGTGCCACCCATGTAGGGGCTGGGGCCAACGTCCTGACTTTC	TRBJ2-6	-	TRBV19	-
CAIAVAGESTDTQYF	TGTGCCATCGCGGTAGCGGGGGAGAGCACAGATACGCAGTATTTT	TRBJ2-3	TRBD2	TRBV10-3	once
CASSIQINSNQPQHF	TGTGCCAGTAGTATCCAGATTAATAGCAATCAGCCCCAGCATTTT	TRBJ1-5	-	TRBV19	once
CASSTGGPDTGELFF	TGTGCCAGCAGTACGGGGGGGCCCGACACCGGGGAGCTGTTTTTT	TRBJ2-2	TRBD2	TRBV28	once
CASSLVAGSGANVLTF	TGTGCCAGCAGCTTAGTGGCGGGCTCTGGGGCCAACGTCCTGACTTTC	TRBJ2-6	-	TRBV7-2	-
CASSHRATSGGAVFPYEQFF	TGTGCCAGCAGCCATCGGGCGACTAGCGGGGGGGCCGTGTTTCCCTATGAGCAGTTCTTC	TRBJ2-1	TRBD2	TRBV5-5	-
CASSSGQAAEQFF	TGTGCCAGCAGCTCGGGACAGGCAGCTGAGCAGTTCTTC	TRBJ2-1	TRBD1	TRBV7-6	-
CASSDSSHGQGVEQFF	TGTGCCAGCAGTGACTCGAGTCATGGGCAGGGGGTTGAGCAGTTCTTC	TRBJ2-1	TRBD1	TRBV6-4	-
CASSPRNRVRNTEAFF	TGTGCCAGCAGTCCTAGAAACAGGGTCCGGAACACTGAAGCTTTCTTT	TRBJ1-1	-	TRBV28	-
CASTGQGNGGYTF	TGCGCCAGCACAGGACAGGGGAACGGTGGCTACACCTTC	TRBJ1-2	TRBD1	TRBV23-1	-
CASSLAAGSTTNEKLFF	TGTGCCAGCAGCTTAGCGGCAGGATCTACAACTAATGAAAAACTGTTTTTT	TRBJ1-4	-	TRBV7-9	-
CASSESPFAGLNNSPLHF	TGCGCCAGCAGTGAGTCCCCATTCGCGGGACTAAATAATTCACCCCTCCACTTT	TRBJ1-6	-	TRBV10-2	-
CAWSEPLYQGSGNTIYF	TGTGCCTGGAGTGAGCCCCTCTACCAGGGCTCTGGAAACACCATATATTTT	TRBJ1-3	-	TRBV30	-
CASRGGSNTEAFF	TGTGCCAGCCGGGGGGGAAGCAACACTGAAGCTTTCTTT	TRBJ1-1	-	TRBV28	-
CASSKGRGGYTF	TGTGCCAGCAGCAAAGGTCGGGGTGGCTACACCTTC	TRBJ1-2	-	TRBV21-1	-
CASSSSRGETQYF	TGTGCCAGCAGTTCTTCCCGCGGGGAGACCCAGTACTTC	TRBJ2-5	-	TRBV12-3/TRBV12-4	-
CASSDSMAREDTQYF	TGTGCCAGCAGTGACTCGATGGCCCGGGAAGATACGCAGTATTTT	TRBJ2-3	-	TRBV6-4	-
CASSLDPSSYEQYF	TGTGCCAGTAGCCTAGATCCGAGCTCCTACGAGCAGTACTTC	TRBJ2-7	-	TRBV19	-
CASTTTVTDTQYF	TGCGCCAGCACCACGACAGTCACAGATACGCAGTATTTT	TRBJ2-3	-	TRBV5-1	once
CSASRGTGVTEAFF	TGCAGTGCTAGTCGAGGGACAGGGGTCACTGAAGCTTTCTTT	TRBJ1-1	TRBD1	TRBV20-1	-
CASSQGLGVAEQYF	TGTGCCAGCAGCCAAGGCCTCGGTGTTGCCGAGCAGTACTTC	TRBJ2-7	-	TRBV4-2	-
CASSFASGGPRGYEQYF	TGTGCCAGCAGCTTTGCTAGCGGGGGGCCCCGGGGCTACGAGCAGTACTTC	TRBJ2-7	TRBD2	TRBV7-9	-
CASSLIGGKGNTEAFF	TGCGCCAGCAGCTTGATCGGGGGGAAAGGAAACACTGAAGCTTTCTTT	TRBJ1-1	-	TRBV5-1	-
CASSATGEQFF	TGTGCCAGCTCAGCCACAGGGGAGCAGTTCTTC	TRBJ2-1	-	TRBV18	few
CASSNGWGGNNQPQHF	TGTGCCAGCAGTAATGGTTGGGGGGGTAACAATCAGCCCCAGCATTTT	TRBJ1-5	-	TRBV28	-
CASSERVRGRPRYGYTF	TGTGCCAGCAGTGAGAGGGTCAGGGGGCGACCTCGATACGGCTACACCTTC	TRBJ1-2	TRBD1	TRBV6-1	-
CASSDGRGPEKLFF	TGTGCCAGCAGTGACGGCAGGGGGCCTGAAAAACTGTTTTTT	TRBJ1-4	TRBD1	TRBV6-1	-
CASSRGQEPQHF	TGTGCCAGCAGCCGGGGTCAAGAGCCCCAGCATTTT	TRBJ1-5	-	TRBV2	-
CASRGQTGQPQHF	TGTGCCAGCAGAGGACAGACGGGTCAGCCCCAGCATTTT	TRBJ1-5	-	TRBV6-6	-
CASSPPKTGNTEAFF	TGTGCCAGCAGCCCACCGAAGACAGGGAACACTGAAGCTTTCTTT	TRBJ1-1	-	TRBV7-9	-